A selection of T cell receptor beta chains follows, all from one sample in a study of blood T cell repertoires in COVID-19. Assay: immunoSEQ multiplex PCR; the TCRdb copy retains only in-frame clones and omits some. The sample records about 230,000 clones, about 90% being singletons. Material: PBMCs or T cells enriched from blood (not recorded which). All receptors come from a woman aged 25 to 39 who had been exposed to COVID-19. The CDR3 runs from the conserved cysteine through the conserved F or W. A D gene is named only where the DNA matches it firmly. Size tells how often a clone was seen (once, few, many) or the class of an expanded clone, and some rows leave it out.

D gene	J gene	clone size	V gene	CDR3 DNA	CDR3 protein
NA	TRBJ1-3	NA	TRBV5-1	TGCGCCAGCAGCTTTGAGGGACTCTCTGGAAACACCATATATTTT	CASSFEGLSGNTIYF
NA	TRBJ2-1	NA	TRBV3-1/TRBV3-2	TGTGCCAGCAGCCAATCCCCTCGGGTCTCCTACAATGAGCAGTTCTTC	CASSQSPRVSYNEQFF
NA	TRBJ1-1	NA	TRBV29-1	TGCAGCGTTCCCTCCTTGAACACTGAAGCTTTCTTT	CSVPSLNTEAFF
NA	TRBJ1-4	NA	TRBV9	TGTGCCAGCAGCGTAGGACAGGCGACTAATGAAAAACTGTTTTTT	CASSVGQATNEKLFF
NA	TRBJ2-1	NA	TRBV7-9	TGTGCCAGCAGCTCGCGCCCCGCTTACAATGAGCAGTTCTTC	CASSSRPAYNEQFF
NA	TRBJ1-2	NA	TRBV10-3	TGTGCCATCAGGCCCCCAGGAAGCCTCTATGGCTACACCTTC	CAIRPPGSLYGYTF
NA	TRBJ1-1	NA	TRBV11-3	TGTGCCAGCAGCTTAGATCGGGGTGAAGCTTTCTTT	CASSLDRGEAFF
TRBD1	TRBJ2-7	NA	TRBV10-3	TGTGCCATCAGTGAGTGGGACAGGGAAGACTACGAGCAGTACTTC	CAISEWDREDYEQYF
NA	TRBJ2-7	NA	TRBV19	TGTGCCAGTAGGCTATGTCGGGACTACGAGCAGTACTTC	CASRLCRDYEQYF
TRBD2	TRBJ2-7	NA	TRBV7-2	TGTGCCAGCAGCTTACTAGCGGGAGGGCCAGGGTACGAGCAGTACTTC	CASSLLAGGPGYEQYF
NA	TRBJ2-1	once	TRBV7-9	TGTGCCAGCAGCTCCTTCAGGCGAGTAGACTCCTACAATGAGCAGTTCTTC	CASSSFRRVDSYNEQFF
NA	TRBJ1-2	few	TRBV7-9	TGTGCCAGCAGCTTAGACAGCTATGGCTACACCTTC	CASSLDSYGYTF
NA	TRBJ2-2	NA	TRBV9	TGTGCCAGCAGCGCCCTTAGAGGAGGGGAGCTGTTTTTT	CASSALRGGELFF
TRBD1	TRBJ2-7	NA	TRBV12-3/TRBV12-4	TGTGCCAGCAGTATCGGACAGGCCTTTCAGAAGTACTTC	CASSIGQAFQKYF
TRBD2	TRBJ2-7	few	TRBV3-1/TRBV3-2	TGTGCCAGCAGCCAAGTCGGGGTAGGGACCCGGGGGGACGAGCAGTACTTC	CASSQVGVGTRGDEQYF
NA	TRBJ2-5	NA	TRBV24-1	TGTGCCACCAGTGAAACCGGACGCGCGGGGGAGACCCAGTACTTC	CATSETGRAGETQYF
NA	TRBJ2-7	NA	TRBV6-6	TGTGCCAGCAGTGGCGACATCTCCTACGAGCAGTACTTC	CASSGDISYEQYF
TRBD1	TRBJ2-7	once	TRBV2	TGTGCCAGCAGGGAAGGACAGGGGGTGGTCGAGCAGTACTTC	CASREGQGVVEQYF
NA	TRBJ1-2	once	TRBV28	TGTGCCAGCAGTTTGGGGGGGGCCTATGGCTACACCTTC	CASSLGGAYGYTF
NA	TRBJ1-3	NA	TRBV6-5	TGTGCCAGCAGTAATTACGCCGGTGGAAACACCATATATTTT	CASSNYAGGNTIYF
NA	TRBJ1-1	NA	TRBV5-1	TGCGCCAGCAGCTCGGGACTGCTGAACACTGAAGCTTTCTTT	CASSSGLLNTEAFF
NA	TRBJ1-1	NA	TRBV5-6	TGTGCCAGCAGACCGGTTCAGGGAAGAGGACAAGCTTTCTTT	CASRPVQGRGQAFF
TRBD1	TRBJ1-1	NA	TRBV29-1	TGCAGCGTTGATCCGGGGCAGGGAGACCGGGACAGGGGGCAAGCTTTCTTT	CSVDPGQGDRDRGQAFF
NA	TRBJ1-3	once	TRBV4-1	TGCGCCAGCAGCCAAGGCAATAGCGCCATATATTTT	CASSQGNSAIYF
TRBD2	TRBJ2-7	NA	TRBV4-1	TGCGCCAGCAGCCAAGATTGGGACTACTCCTACGAGCAGTACTTC	CASSQDWDYSYEQYF
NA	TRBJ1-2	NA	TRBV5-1	TGCGCCAGCAGCCCTAGTGGCTATGGCTACACCTTC	CASSPSGYGYTF
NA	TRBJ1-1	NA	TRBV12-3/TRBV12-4	TGTGCCAGCAGTTTGGTGGGGCACAGTTTGGCTTTCTTT	CASSLVGHSLAFF
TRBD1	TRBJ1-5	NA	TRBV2	TGTGCCAGCAGCGAACGACTTGACAGGGTCCGTGGCAATCAGCCCCAGCATTTT	CASSERLDRVRGNQPQHF
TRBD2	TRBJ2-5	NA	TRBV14	TGTGCCAGCAGCCAGTCGATTACTAGCGGGAGAGAGACCCAGTACTTC	CASSQSITSGRETQYF
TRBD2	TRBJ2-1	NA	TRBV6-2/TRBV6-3	TGTGCCAGCAGCCCCACTAGCGCAATTTCCTACAATGAGCAGTTCTTC	CASSPTSAISYNEQFF
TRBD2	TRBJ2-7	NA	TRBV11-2	TGTGCCAGCAACCAAATAGCGGGAGTGGGCTACGAGCAGTACTTC	CASNQIAGVGYEQYF
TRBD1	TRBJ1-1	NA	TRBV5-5	TGTGCCAGCAGCTTATACCGGGGACAGACCTCGAACACTGAAGCTTTCTTT	CASSLYRGQTSNTEAFF
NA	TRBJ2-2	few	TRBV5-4	TGTGCCAGCAGTTTCGACGGGAAGGACACCGGGGAGCTGTTTTTT	CASSFDGKDTGELFF
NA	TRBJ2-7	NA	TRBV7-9	TGTGCCAGCAGCTTAGGACGACTTCTACTCTACGAGCAGTACTTC	CASSLGRLLLYEQYF
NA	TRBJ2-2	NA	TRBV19	TGTGCCAGTGGAGTACTTGTCTCCGGGGAGCTGTTTTTT	CASGVLVSGELFF
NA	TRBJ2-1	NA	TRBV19	TGTAGTACAGGCAAAGGGGCCTCTGCGCAGTTCTTC	CSTGKGASAQFF